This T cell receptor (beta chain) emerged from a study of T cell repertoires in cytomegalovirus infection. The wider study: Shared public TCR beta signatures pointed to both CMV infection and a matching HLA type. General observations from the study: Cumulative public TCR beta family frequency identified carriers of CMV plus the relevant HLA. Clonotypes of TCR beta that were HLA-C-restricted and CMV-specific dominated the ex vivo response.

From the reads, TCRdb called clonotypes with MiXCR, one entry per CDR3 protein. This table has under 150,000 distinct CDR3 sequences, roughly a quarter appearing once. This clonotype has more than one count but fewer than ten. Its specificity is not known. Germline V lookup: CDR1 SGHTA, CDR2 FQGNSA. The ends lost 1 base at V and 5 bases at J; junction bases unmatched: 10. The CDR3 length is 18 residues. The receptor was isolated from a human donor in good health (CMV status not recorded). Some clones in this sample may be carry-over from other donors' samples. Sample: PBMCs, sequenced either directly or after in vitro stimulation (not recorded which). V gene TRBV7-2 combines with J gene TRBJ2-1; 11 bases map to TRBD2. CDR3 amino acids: CASSLVGTSGRLHNEQFF. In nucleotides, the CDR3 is TGTGCCAGCAGCTTAGTGGGTACTAGCGGGAGATTGCACAATGAGCAGTTCTTC.